This T cell receptor (beta chain) was identified in a study of graft-versus-host responses after intestinal transplantation. Across the whole study: Those transplanted obtained multivisceral, liver-intestinal, or isolated intestinal grafts. Study results and limitations: Maximum circulating GvH clone levels tracked with early post-transplant HvG decreases.

After removal of 4 bases from V and 3 bases from J, the junction contained 4 bases not matched to a gene. The CDR3 runs 15 residues. The germline V gene encodes CDR1 SGHAT and CDR2 FQNNGV. Assay: immunoSEQ multiplex PCR; the TCRdb copy retains only in-frame clones and omits some. The table has approximately 89,000 clones, around 93% seen once. Notes on this clone: The antigen remains undetermined.

The chain recombines TRBV11-2 with TRBJ2-1; 9 nucleotides align to TRBD1. The sample in question was unstimulated CD8+ T cells sorted from spleen or lymph node cells, obtained before transplant. This clonotype was sampled from a human donor who was the organ donor for an intestinal transplant. CDR3 in DNA: TGTGCCAGCAGCTGGGGGGGACAGGGCTACAATGAGCAGTTCTTC. As protein: CASSWGGQGYNEQFF.